The present entry profiles one TCR beta chain with its context. Its target is unknown. J was trimmed by 1 base and V by 4 bases; bases with no gene match: 8. Germline CDR1 reads LGHDT; CDR2 reads YNNKEL (reference sequence). The CDR3 is made up of 16 amino acids. This sample is part of a study of Ad26.COV2.S vaccination and SARS-CoV-2 variants. This table comes from immunoSEQ multiplex PCR, and its TCRdb copy is limited to in-frame clones, with some not included. The table shows 350,000 to 400,000 clones, with around 85% occurring only once. Whole-study findings and limits: Possibly, TCR breadth and depth analyses underestimated total T cell responses.

Regarding treatment: some 19 received Ad26.COV2.S at low or high dose, single or two shots; 5 received placebo; per-sample allocation not given. Sample collection was performed on day 63 after the first vaccine or placebo injection. The rearrangement links TRBV3-1 (or the pseudogene TRBV3-2) to TRBJ2-3; TRBD2 matches 7 bases. Sequencing was performed on peripheral blood, taken in a trial of Ad26.COV2.S vaccine versus placebo. This sequence originates from a person between 18 and 65 years old who received the Ad26.COV2.S COVID-19 vaccine or a placebo. The chain's CDR3 is CASSPRGGVGTDTQYF. Here the CDR3 DNA reads TGTGCCAGCAGCCCAAGGGGAGGGGTCGGCACAGATACGCAGTATTTT.